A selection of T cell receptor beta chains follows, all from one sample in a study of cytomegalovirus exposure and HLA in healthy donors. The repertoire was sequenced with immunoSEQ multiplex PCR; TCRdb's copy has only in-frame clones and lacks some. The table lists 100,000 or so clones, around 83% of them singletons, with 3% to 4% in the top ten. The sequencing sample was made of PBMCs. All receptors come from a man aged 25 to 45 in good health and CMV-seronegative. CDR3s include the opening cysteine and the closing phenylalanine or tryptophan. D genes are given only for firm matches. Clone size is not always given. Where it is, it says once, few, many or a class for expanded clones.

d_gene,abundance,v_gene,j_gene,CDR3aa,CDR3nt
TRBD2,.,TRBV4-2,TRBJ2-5,CASSRSGGADEFQETQYF,TGTGCCAGCAGCCGTAGCGGGGGGGCGGATGAATTTCAAGAGACCCAGTACTTC
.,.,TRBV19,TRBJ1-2,CASSVLQGNGYTF,TGTGCCAGTAGTGTCCTACAGGGAAATGGCTACACCTTC
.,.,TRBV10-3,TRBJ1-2,CAISESTAGYGYTF,TGTGCCATCAGTGAGTCAACGGCGGGCTATGGCTACACCTTC
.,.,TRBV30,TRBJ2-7,CVLATQTSYEQYF,TGTGTGCTGGCGACTCAGACCTCGTACGAGCAGTACTTC
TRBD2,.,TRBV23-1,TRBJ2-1,CASSQPMTSGGTCNEQFF,TGCGCCAGCAGTCAACCCATGACTAGCGGGGGAACCTGCAATGAGCAGTTCTTC
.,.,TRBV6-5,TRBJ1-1,CASSYIRTETNTEAFF,TGTGCCAGCAGTTACATCCGGACAGAGACGAACACTGAAGCTTTCTTT
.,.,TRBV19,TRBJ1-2,CASSISRAVHYGYTF,TGTGCCAGTAGTATTTCGAGGGCCGTACACTATGGCTACACCTTC
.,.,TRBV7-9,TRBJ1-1,CASSFSVSEAFF,TGTGCCAGCAGCTTTAGCGTCAGTGAAGCTTTCTTT
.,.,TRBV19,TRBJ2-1,CASTLSDSYNEQFF,TGTGCCAGTACCCTTAGCGATTCCTACAATGAGCAGTTCTTC
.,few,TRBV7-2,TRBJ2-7,CASSLGASSSYEQYF,TGTGCCAGCAGCTTGGGGGCCTCGAGCTCCTACGAGCAGTACTTC
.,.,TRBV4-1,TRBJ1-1,CASSQATGTEAFF,TGCGCCAGCAGCCAAGCAACAGGGACTGAAGCTTTCTTT
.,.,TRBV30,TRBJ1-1,CAWSGQGHTEAFF,TGTGCCTGGAGTGGGCAGGGGCACACTGAAGCTTTCTTT
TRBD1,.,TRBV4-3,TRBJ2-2,CASRRTGNTGELFF,TGCGCCAGCAGACGGACAGGGAACACCGGGGAGCTGTTTTTT
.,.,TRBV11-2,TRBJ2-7,CASSLVPTRNEQYF,TGTGCCAGCAGCTTAGTCCCTACTAGAAACGAGCAGTACTTC
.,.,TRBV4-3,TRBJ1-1,CASSQDIWASTEAFF,TGCGCCAGCAGCCAAGATATTTGGGCATCCACTGAAGCTTTCTTT
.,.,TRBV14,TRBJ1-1,CASSLQHVNTEAFF,TGTGCCAGCAGCCTACAACATGTGAACACTGAAGCTTTCTTT
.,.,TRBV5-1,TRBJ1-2,CASSLGGTLDGYTF,TGCGCCAGCAGCTTGGGGGGGACATTAGATGGCTACACCTTC
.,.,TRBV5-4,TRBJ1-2,CASSLDSPGDYGYTF,TGTGCCAGCAGCTTGGATTCACCAGGGGACTATGGCTACACCTTC
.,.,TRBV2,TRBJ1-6,CASRLWEGSYNSPLHF,TGTGCCAGCAGGTTATGGGAGGGATCCTATAATTCACCCCTCCACTTT
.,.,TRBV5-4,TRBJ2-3,CASSSPSTDTQYF,TGTGCCAGCAGCTCCCCTAGCACAGATACGCAGTATTTT
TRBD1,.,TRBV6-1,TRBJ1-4,CATAGTGYEKLFF,TGTGCCACCGCCGGGACAGGGTATGAAAAACTGTTTTTT
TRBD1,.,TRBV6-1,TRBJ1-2,CASGTGTAIYGYTF,TGTGCCAGCGGAACCGGGACAGCTATATATGGCTACACCTTC
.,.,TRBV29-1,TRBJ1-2,CSVERRAANYGYTF,TGCAGCGTTGAACGGAGGGCAGCTAACTATGGCTACACCTTC
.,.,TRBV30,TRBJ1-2,CAWSQAGYGYTF,TGTGCCTGGTCGCAAGCCGGCTATGGCTACACCTTC
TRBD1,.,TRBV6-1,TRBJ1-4,CAIGGTNEKLFF,TGTGCCATAGGGGGCACTAATGAAAAACTGTTTTTT
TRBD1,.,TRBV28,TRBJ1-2,CASSLAGGYGYGYTF,TGTGCCAGCAGTTTAGCAGGGGGCTACGGCTATGGCTACACCTTC
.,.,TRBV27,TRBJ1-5,CASSLSPRQYSNQPQHF,TGTGCCAGCAGTTTATCACCAAGACAGTATAGCAATCAGCCCCAGCATTTT
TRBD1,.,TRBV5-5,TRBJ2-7,CASSWGQDQTYEQYF,TGTGCCAGCAGCTGGGGACAGGATCAAACCTACGAGCAGTACTTC
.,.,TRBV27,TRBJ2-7,CASRLGSSYEQYF,TGTGCCAGCAGACTAGGGAGCTCCTACGAGCAGTACTTC
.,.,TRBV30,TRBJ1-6,CAWSVWGTNNSPLHF,TGTGCCTGGAGTGTCTGGGGGACTAATAATTCACCCCTCCACTTT
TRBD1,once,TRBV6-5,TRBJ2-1,CASSRGQGFDEQFF,TGTGCCAGCAGTAGGGGACAGGGCTTCGATGAGCAGTTCTTC
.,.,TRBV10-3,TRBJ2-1,CAISEGGVATFF,TGTGCCATCAGTGAAGGCGGGGTGGCAACCTTCTTC
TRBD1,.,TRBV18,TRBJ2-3,CASSPPGTGGSTDTQYF,TGTGCCAGCTCACCACCCGGGACAGGGGGCAGCACAGATACGCAGTATTTT
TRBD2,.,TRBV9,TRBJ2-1,CASSARGLAGTNEQFF,TGTGCCAGCAGCGCTAGGGGACTAGCGGGAACCAATGAGCAGTTCTTC
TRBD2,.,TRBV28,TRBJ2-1,CASSLRSGRAPEQFF,TGTGCCAGCAGTTTAAGGAGCGGGAGGGCCCCCGAGCAGTTCTTC
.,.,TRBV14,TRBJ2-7,CASSQQAFRQYF,TGTGCCAGCAGCCAACAGGCTTTTCGGCAGTACTTC
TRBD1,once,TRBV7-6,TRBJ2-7,CASSLRAGGEDEQYF,TGTGCCAGCAGCTTACGGGCAGGGGGCGAGGACGAGCAGTACTTC
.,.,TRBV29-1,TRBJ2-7,CSVQASGKVEQYF,TGCAGCGTCCAGGCCTCGGGGAAAGTCGAGCAGTACTTC
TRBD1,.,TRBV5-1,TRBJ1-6,CASTEGASDSPLHF,TGCGCCAGCACAGAGGGGGCGAGTGATTCACCCCTCCACTTT
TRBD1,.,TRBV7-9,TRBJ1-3,CASSSRLLGQGPGNTIYF,TGTGCCAGCAGCTCCAGACTTTTGGGACAGGGACCTGGAAACACCATATATTTT
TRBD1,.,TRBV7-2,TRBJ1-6,CASTQTGGNSPLHF,TGTGCCAGCACCCAGACAGGGGGTAATTCACCCCTCCACTTT
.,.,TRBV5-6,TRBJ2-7,CASTPVEYEQYF,TGTGCCAGCACCCCGGTAGAATACGAGCAGTACTTC
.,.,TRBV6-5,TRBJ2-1,CASSSPPHEQFF,TGTGCCAGCAGCTCCCCCCCCCATGAGCAGTTCTTC
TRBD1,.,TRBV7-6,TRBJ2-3,CASSSPRAGTGEDTQYF,TGTGCCAGCAGCTCCCCCAGGGCCGGGACAGGGGAAGATACGCAGTATTTT
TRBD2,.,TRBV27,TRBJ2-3,CASSFIAGVTDTQYF,TGTGCCAGCAGTTTTATAGCGGGGGTTACAGATACGCAGTATTTT
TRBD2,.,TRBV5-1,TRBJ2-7,CASSLDPAGVYEQYF,TGCGCCAGCAGCTTGGACCCGGCGGGGGTCTACGAGCAGTACTTC
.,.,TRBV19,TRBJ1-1,CASSMSRTDGTEAFF,TGTGCCAGTAGTATGTCCCGGACAGACGGCACTGAAGCTTTCTTT
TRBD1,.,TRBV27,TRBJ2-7,CASSNRQGFYEQYF,TGTGCCAGCAGTAACCGACAGGGCTTCTACGAGCAGTACTTC
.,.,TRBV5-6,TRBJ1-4,CASSRGDNEKLFF,TGTGCCAGCTCCCGGGGGGACAATGAAAAACTGTTTTTT
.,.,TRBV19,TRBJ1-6,CASSNPRSANSYNSPLHF,TGTGCCAGTAGCAACCCCCGCTCTGCGAACTCCTATAATTCACCCCTCCACTTT
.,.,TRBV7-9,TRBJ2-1,CASSLVSNEQFF,TGTGCCAGCAGTCTAGTATCCAATGAGCAGTTCTTC
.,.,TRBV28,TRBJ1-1,CASSLYIQTAMNTEAFF,TGTGCCAGCAGTTTATATATCCAGACAGCCATGAACACTGAAGCTTTCTTT
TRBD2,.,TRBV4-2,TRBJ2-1,CASSLSLRRESYNEQFF,TGTGCCAGCAGCCTCTCTTTGCGGCGGGAGTCCTACAATGAGCAGTTCTTC
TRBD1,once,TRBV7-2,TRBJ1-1,CASSGRQGSTEAFF,TGTGCCAGCAGCGGCCGACAGGGCTCGACTGAAGCTTTCTTT
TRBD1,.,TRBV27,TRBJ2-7,CASSKETGDEQYF,TGTGCCAGCAGTAAGGAAACAGGGGACGAGCAGTACTTC
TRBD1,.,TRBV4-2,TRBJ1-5,CASSQNQGARTNQPQHF,TGTGCCAGCAGCCAAAACCAGGGGGCGCGTACCAATCAGCCCCAGCATTTT
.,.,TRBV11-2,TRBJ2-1,CASSLTWDKKIYNEQFF,TGTGCCAGCAGCTTAACCTGGGACAAAAAGATATACAATGAGCAGTTCTTC
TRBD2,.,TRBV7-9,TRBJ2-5,CASSSSTRTRGTQYF,TGTGCCAGCAGCTCAAGCACTAGGACTAGAGGGACCCAGTACTTC
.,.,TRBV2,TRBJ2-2,CASSKTANTGELFF,TGTGCCAGCAGTAAGACAGCGAACACCGGGGAGCTGTTTTTT
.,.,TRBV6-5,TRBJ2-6,CASTLGVSGANVLTF,TGTGCCAGCACCTTAGGGGTCTCTGGGGCCAACGTCCTGACTTTC